The present TCR beta chain was sequenced within a study of early T cells in non-severe SARS-CoV-2 infection. Study at large: Chains from this unsorted whole-blood bulk RNA could not be paired. Study-level points and caveats: Comparison of clonotypes with VDJdb favored anti-spike CD8 responses while missing private and CD4 specificities.

This clonotype showed up many times. Its target is unknown. Researchers attached unique molecular identifiers to individual cDNA molecules. Each CDR3 protein is one row after TCRdb ran MiXCR on the 5' RACE reads. The sample has 100,000 or so distinct CDR3 sequences, under 15% seen once; the top ten hold 6% to 7%. The sample comprised whole blood. This receptor was obtained from an adult who was a healthcare worker with PCR-confirmed SARS-CoV-2 infection or an uninfected control (not recorded which).

The CDR3 coding sequence is TGTGCCAGCAGTTTAAGGGGGCCCCAGCATTTT. Translated: CASSLRGPQHF. The V gene is TRBV12-3 or TRBV12-4, the J gene TRBJ1-5, with D perhaps matching TRBD1 (5 bases). The CDR3 has 11 residues. The germline V and J ends were trimmed by 2 bases and 9 bases, with 5 bases remaining between them.